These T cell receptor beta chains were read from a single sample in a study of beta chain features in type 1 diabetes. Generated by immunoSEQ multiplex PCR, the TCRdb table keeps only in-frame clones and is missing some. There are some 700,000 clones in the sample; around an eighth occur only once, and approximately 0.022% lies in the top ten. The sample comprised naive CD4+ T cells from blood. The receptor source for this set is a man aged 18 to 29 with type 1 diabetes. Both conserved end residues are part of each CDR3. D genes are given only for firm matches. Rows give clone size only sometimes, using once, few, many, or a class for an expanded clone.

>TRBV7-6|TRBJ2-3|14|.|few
CASSPGAGRDTQYF
TGTGCCAGCAGCCCCGGGGCAGGGCGAGATACGCAGTATTTT
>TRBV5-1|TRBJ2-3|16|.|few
CASSFKAGPEADTQYF
TGCGCCAGCAGCTTTAAAGCCGGCCCCGAGGCAGATACGCAGTATTTT
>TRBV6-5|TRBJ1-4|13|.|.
CASSRIVGEKLFF
TGTGCCAGCAGTCGTATTGTCGGGGAAAAACTGTTTTTT
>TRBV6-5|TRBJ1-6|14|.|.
CASRTGAPSSPLHF
TGTGCCAGCAGAACCGGGGCTCCCTCTTCACCCCTCCACTTT
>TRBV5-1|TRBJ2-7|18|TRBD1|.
CASSLTPRGGLAFHEQYF
TGCGCCAGCAGCTTGACCCCACGAGGGGGCCTAGCCTTCCACGAGCAGTACTTC
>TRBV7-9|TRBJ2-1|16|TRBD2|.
CASRKTGLAGFHEQFF
TGTGCCAGCAGGAAAACGGGACTAGCGGGGTTCCATGAGCAGTTCTTC
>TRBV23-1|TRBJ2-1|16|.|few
CASSQSWSSHYNEQFF
TGCGCCAGCAGTCAATCGTGGAGTAGTCACTACAATGAGCAGTTCTTC
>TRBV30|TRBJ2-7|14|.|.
CAWSVGGISYEQYF
TGTGCCTGGAGTGTAGGAGGGATCTCCTACGAGCAGTACTTC
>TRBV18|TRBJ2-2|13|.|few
CAGSVRDTGELFF
TGTGCCGGCAGCGTGAGGGACACCGGGGAGCTGTTTTTT
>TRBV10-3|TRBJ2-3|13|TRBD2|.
CAIGLAGGVTQYF
TGTGCCATCGGACTAGCGGGGGGTGTTACGCAGTATTTT
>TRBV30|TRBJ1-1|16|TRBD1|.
CAWSPLGGQRNTEAFF
TGTGCCTGGAGTCCCCTTGGGGGACAGAGGAACACTGAAGCTTTCTTT
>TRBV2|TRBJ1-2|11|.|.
CASRQDYGYTF
TGTGCCAGCAGGCAGGACTATGGCTACACCTTC
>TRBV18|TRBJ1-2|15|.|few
CASSPVSGHGRGYTF
TGTGCCAGCTCACCAGTTTCAGGACACGGACGGGGCTACACCTTC
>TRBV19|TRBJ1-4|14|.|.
CASRVRGGEEKLFF
TGTGCCAGTCGTGTCCGGGGTGGAGAGGAAAAACTGTTTTTT
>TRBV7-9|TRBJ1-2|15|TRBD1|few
CASSPSDRATVGYTF
TGTGCCAGCAGCCCCTCGGACAGGGCGACGGTCGGCTACACCTTC
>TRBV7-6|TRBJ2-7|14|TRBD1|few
CASSLGQGFREQYF
TGTGCCAGCAGCTTGGGACAGGGCTTCCGCGAGCAGTACTTC
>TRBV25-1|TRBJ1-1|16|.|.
CASSEYIGGGYTEAFF
TGTGCCAGCAGTGAATATATAGGGGGTGGTTACACTGAAGCTTTCTTT
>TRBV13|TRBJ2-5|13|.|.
CASSLAGAETQYF
TGTGCCAGCAGCTTAGCGGGGGCTGAGACCCAGTACTTC
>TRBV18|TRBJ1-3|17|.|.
CASSPQKATHSGNTIYF
TGTGCCAGCTCACCACAGAAAGCAACCCACTCTGGAAACACCATATATTTT
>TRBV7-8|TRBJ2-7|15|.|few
CASGPHTGPGSEQYF
TGTGCCAGCGGCCCCCACACAGGGCCAGGAAGCGAGCAGTACTTC
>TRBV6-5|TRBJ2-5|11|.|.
CATARGLGQYF
TGTGCCACCGCCCGGGGCCTGGGCCAGTACTTC
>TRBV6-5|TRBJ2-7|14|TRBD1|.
CASSSGQDSYEQYF
TGTGCCAGCAGTTCTGGACAGGACTCCTACGAGCAGTACTTC